Listed below are T cell receptor beta chains from one sample, sequenced in a study of T cell changes during pregnancy in multiple sclerosis. The method was immunoSEQ multiplex PCR; TCRdb's version includes in-frame clones alone and lacks a portion of them. This table has tens of thousands of clones, roughly 94% appearing once. The input for sequencing was peripheral blood, taken in the first trimester of pregnancy. The source of these receptors is a female donor in good health, enrolled as a control in a pregnancy study. Both conserved end residues are part of each CDR3. The D gene is left open where the match is weak. Some rows mark clone size as missing; the rest say once, few, many or name a class of expanded clone.

length: 15; size: -; V: TRBV4-3; J: TRBJ2-3; D: -; CDR3: CASSQDRLVGATQYF; DNA: TGCGCCAGCAGCCAAGATCGCCTAGTGGGGGCTACGCAGTATTTT
length: 15; size: -; V: TRBV19; J: TRBJ2-3; D: TRBD2; CDR3: CASSTGLAGADTQYF; DNA: TGTGCCAGTAGTACCGGGCTAGCGGGAGCGGATACGCAGTATTTT
length: 14; size: -; V: TRBV2; J: TRBJ2-5; D: -; CDR3: CASRGQGGKETQYF; DNA: TGTGCCAGCAGGGGTCAGGGGGGAAAAGAGACCCAGTACTTC
length: 15; size: -; V: TRBV6-5; J: TRBJ1-1; D: TRBD1; CDR3: CASSWGQKLNTEAFF; DNA: TGTGCCAGCAGCTGGGGACAGAAACTGAACACTGAAGCTTTCTTT
length: 13; size: -; V: TRBV10-3; J: TRBJ2-1; D: -; CDR3: CAISDGSWPEQFF; DNA: TGTGCCATCAGTGATGGTAGCTGGCCTGAGCAGTTCTTC
length: 14; size: -; V: TRBV6-5; J: TRBJ1-1; D: -; CDR3: CATLGDLGGTEAFF; DNA: TGTGCCACCCTGGGGGACTTAGGTGGCACTGAAGCTTTCTTT
length: 13; size: -; V: TRBV5-5; J: TRBJ1-4; D: -; CDR3: CASRTGINEKLFF; DNA: TGTGCCAGCAGAACCGGGATTAATGAAAAACTGTTTTTT
length: 15; size: few; V: TRBV9; J: TRBJ2-3; D: -; CDR3: CASSKTSAGGDTQYF; DNA: TGTGCCAGCAGCAAGACTAGCGCAGGGGGAGATACGCAGTATTTT
length: 18; size: -; V: TRBV7-9; J: TRBJ1-5; D: TRBD1; CDR3: CASSQQGAGVYSNQPQHF; DNA: TGTGCCAGCAGCCAGCAGGGGGCCGGCGTTTATAGCAATCAGCCCCAGCATTTT
length: 16; size: -; V: TRBV18; J: TRBJ2-1; D: TRBD1; CDR3: CASSPALTGGYNEQFF; DNA: TGTGCCAGCTCACCAGCCTTGACAGGGGGCTACAATGAGCAGTTCTTC
length: 16; size: -; V: TRBV30; J: TRBJ1-1; D: -; CDR3: CAWKGGRLLSNTEAFF; DNA: TGTGCCTGGAAGGGCGGAAGACTACTATCGAACACTGAAGCTTTCTTT
length: 12; size: -; V: TRBV2; J: TRBJ2-3; D: -; CDR3: CAIPQSVDTQYF; DNA: TGTGCCATCCCACAGAGTGTCGATACGCAGTATTTT
length: 13; size: -; V: TRBV19; J: TRBJ2-7; D: -; CDR3: CASSLRRRYEQYF; DNA: TGTGCCAGTAGTCTCAGACGGAGGTACGAGCAGTACTTC
length: 14; size: -; V: TRBV19; J: TRBJ1-2; D: -; CDR3: CASSPGTPSSGYTF; DNA: TGTGCCAGTAGCCCCGGGACACCCTCCTCTGGCTACACCTTC
length: 17; size: -; V: TRBV2; J: TRBJ2-2; D: -; CDR3: CASSGGRGGAYTGELFF; DNA: TGTGCCAGCAGTGGAGGACGTGGGGGGGCTTACACCGGGGAGCTGTTTTTT
length: 15; size: -; V: TRBV6-6; J: TRBJ2-5; D: -; CDR3: CASSTSRGSQETQYF; DNA: TGTGCCAGCAGTACAAGCAGGGGCTCCCAAGAGACCCAGTACTTC
length: 12; size: -; V: TRBV23-1; J: TRBJ2-5; D: -; CDR3: CASSQVCGAQYF; DNA: TGCGCCAGCAGTCAAGTCTGTGGAGCCCAGTACTTC
length: 16; size: -; V: TRBV14; J: TRBJ1-4; D: -; CDR3: CASSQTLGRGGEKLFF; DNA: TGTGCCAGCAGTCAAACTCTGGGCAGGGGCGGTGAAAAACTGTTTTTT
length: 15; size: -; V: TRBV19; J: TRBJ2-5; D: TRBD2; CDR3: CASSIGAGGEETQYF; DNA: TGTGCCAGTAGTATAGGCGCGGGGGGTGAAGAGACCCAGTACTTC
length: 15; size: -; V: TRBV6-4; J: TRBJ2-7; D: TRBD2; CDR3: CASSPSGTRGYEQYF; DNA: TGTGCCAGCAGCCCATCCGGGACTAGAGGCTACGAGCAGTACTTC
length: 13; size: -; V: TRBV29-1; J: TRBJ2-5; D: TRBD1; CDR3: CSARFRGLETQYF; DNA: TGCAGCGCTCGGTTCAGGGGGCTAGAGACCCAGTACTTC
length: 16; size: -; V: TRBV7-2; J: TRBJ2-4; D: TRBD1; CDR3: CASSSTTGPTFWIQYF; DNA: TGTGCCAGCAGCTCCACGACAGGGCCGACTTTTTGGATTCAGTACTTC
length: 13; size: -; V: TRBV28; J: TRBJ1-3; D: -; CDR3: CASSLRSGNTIYF; DNA: TGTGCCAGCAGTTTGAGGTCTGGAAACACCATATATTTT
length: 15; size: -; V: TRBV5-6; J: TRBJ1-4; D: TRBD1; CDR3: CASSLRTGGNEKLFF; DNA: TGTGCCAGCAGCTTGCGGACAGGGGGAAATGAAAAACTGTTTTTT
length: 16; size: -; V: TRBV7-2; J: TRBJ2-7; D: TRBD2; CDR3: CASSLIAGLVSYEQYF; DNA: TGTGCCAGCAGCTTAATTGCGGGACTAGTCTCCTACGAGCAGTACTTC
length: 15; size: few; V: TRBV28; J: TRBJ1-1; D: -; CDR3: CASSPYGGENTEAFF; DNA: TGTGCCAGCAGTCCCTATGGGGGGGAGAACACTGAAGCTTTCTTT
length: 15; size: -; V: TRBV30; J: TRBJ1-5; D: -; CDR3: CAWSAGEHSNQPQHF; DNA: TGTGCCTGGAGTGCGGGAGAGCATAGCAATCAGCCCCAGCATTTT
length: 15; size: once; V: TRBV18; J: TRBJ1-1; D: -; CDR3: CASSPPPGQNTEAFF; DNA: TGTGCCAGCTCACCGCCCCCAGGGCAGAACACTGAAGCTTTCTTT
length: 13; size: -; V: TRBV6-1; J: TRBJ2-7; D: -; CDR3: CASNRDRSYEQYF; DNA: TGTGCCAGCAACCGAGACAGAAGCTACGAGCAGTACTTC
length: 13; size: -; V: TRBV7-2; J: TRBJ1-2; D: TRBD1; CDR3: CASSLDRGYGYTF; DNA: TGTGCCAGCAGCTTAGACAGGGGCTATGGCTACACCTTC
length: 14; size: once; V: TRBV9; J: TRBJ1-1; D: -; CDR3: CASSGSGGATEAFF; DNA: TGTGCCAGCAGCGGGTCGGGGGGAGCCACTGAAGCTTTCTTT
length: 16; size: once; V: TRBV25-1; J: TRBJ1-2; D: TRBD1; CDR3: CASSEWDRGSGYGYTF; DNA: TGTGCCAGCAGTGAATGGGACAGGGGTAGCGGGTATGGCTACACCTTC
length: 17; size: once; V: TRBV5-4; J: TRBJ2-5; D: -; CDR3: CASSLVGTSKVKETQYF; DNA: TGTGCCAGCAGCTTGGTCGGGACTTCGAAAGTAAAAGAGACCCAGTACTTC
length: 15; size: -; V: TRBV5-4; J: TRBJ1-2; D: -; CDR3: CASSLVSRQARDYTF; DNA: TGTGCCAGCAGCTTGGTTTCTCGCCAAGCGAGAGACTACACCTTC
length: 14; size: -; V: TRBV9; J: TRBJ2-5; D: -; CDR3: CASSVGAEQETQYF; DNA: TGTGCCAGCAGCGTAGGGGCAGAGCAAGAGACCCAGTACTTC
length: 15; size: -; V: TRBV13; J: TRBJ2-1; D: TRBD1; CDR3: CASSSIPGQTNEQFF; DNA: TGTGCCAGCAGTTCCATCCCGGGACAGACCAATGAGCAGTTCTTC
length: 14; size: -; V: TRBV5-6; J: TRBJ1-2; D: -; CDR3: CASSLVQTGGGYTF; DNA: TGTGCCAGCAGCTTGGTCCAAACGGGTGGTGGCTACACCTTC
length: 17; size: -; V: TRBV19; J: TRBJ2-2; D: TRBD2; CDR3: CASSLPQLAGDTGELFF; DNA: TGTGCCAGTAGTTTACCCCAGCTAGCGGGAGACACCGGGGAGCTGTTTTTT
length: 10; size: -; V: TRBV6-4; J: TRBJ1-5; D: -; CDR3: CASKTISQHF; DNA: TGTGCCAGCAAGACAATATCCCAGCATTTT
length: 15; size: -; V: TRBV6-5; J: TRBJ2-2; D: -; CDR3: CASSYYGGNTGELFF; DNA: TGTGCCAGCAGTTACTATGGGGGCAACACCGGGGAGCTGTTTTTT
length: 13; size: -; V: TRBV29-1; J: TRBJ2-3; D: -; CDR3: CSVAGSGPDTQYF; DNA: TGCAGCGTTGCAGGGTCAGGGCCAGATACGCAGTATTTT
length: 12; size: -; V: TRBV10-1; J: TRBJ1-1; D: -; CDR3: CASSESGGEAFF; DNA: TGCGCCAGCAGTGAGTCAGGCGGGGAAGCTTTCTTT
length: 15; size: -; V: TRBV5-1; J: TRBJ2-7; D: TRBD2; CDR3: CASSPARGLAYEQYF; DNA: TGCGCCAGCAGCCCTGCCAGGGGACTAGCGTACGAGCAGTACTTC
length: 15; size: -; V: TRBV4-3; J: TRBJ2-1; D: -; CDR3: CASSQELFVENEQFF; DNA: TGCGCCAGCAGCCAAGAGCTATTCGTAGAAAATGAGCAGTTCTTC
length: 17; size: once; V: TRBV18; J: TRBJ2-6; D: -; CDR3: CASSRLIPGTGANVLTF; DNA: TGTGCCAGCTCACGATTGATTCCCGGGACAGGGGCCAACGTCCTGACTTTC
length: 13; size: -; V: TRBV15; J: TRBJ1-5; D: -; CDR3: CATSRDFVEPQHF; DNA: TGTGCCACCAGCAGAGACTTTGTTGAGCCCCAGCATTTT
length: 12; size: -; V: TRBV7-2; J: TRBJ2-3; D: -; CDR3: CASSQGRDTQYF; DNA: TGTGCCAGCAGCCAGGGAAGAGATACGCAGTATTTT
length: 14; size: -; V: TRBV6-5; J: TRBJ1-2; D: -; CDR3: CASSYSPANYGYTF; DNA: TGTGCCAGCAGTTACTCTCCAGCTAACTATGGCTACACCTTC
length: 14; size: -; V: TRBV18; J: TRBJ2-7; D: TRBD1; CDR3: CASSVRDRVDEQYF; DNA: TGTGCCAGCTCAGTACGGGACAGGGTGGACGAGCAGTACTTC